The clone carrying this TCR beta chain has only a few counts. The data originate from a study of OX40 agonist ivuxolimab in advanced cancers. Some clones are missing from TCRdb's copy, which holds only in-frame ones; the method was immunoSEQ multiplex PCR. There are 90,000 or so clones in the sample; roughly nine tenths occur only once, and 2% to 3% lies in the top ten. With 0 bases removed from V and 4 bases from J, the gap between germline ends came to 2 bases. The germline V gene has CDR1 SGDLS and CDR2 YYNGEE. The CDR3 runs 12 residues. The chain joins TRBV9 to TRBJ1-3; no definite D call. The starting material was CD4+ or CD8+ T cells sorted from blood, obtained in a trial of the OX40 agonist ivuxolimab. The sequence was obtained from an adult with an advanced solid tumor such as melanoma, head and neck, liver or kidney cancer. The CDR3 protein is CASSVEGNTIYF. DNA of the CDR3: TGTGCCAGCAGCGTAGAAGGAAACACCATATATTTT.